These 20 T cell receptor beta chains were sequenced from one sample in a study of shared clonotypes between healthy human individuals. Data came from immunoSEQ multiplex PCR; TCRdb stores just in-frame clones and leaves some out. The sample lists about 2.3 million clones; roughly 92% were seen once. The source material was naive CD4+ T cells from PBMCs. The subset denotes: CD45RA+ positively selected. The receptors stem from a young man in good health. Some clones in this sample may be carry-over from other donors' samples.

The chain joins TRBV14 to TRBJ2-5, with a tentative D call TRBD2 (6 bases). The CDR3 spans 17 residues. V was cut by 1 base and J by 2 bases, with 17 bases left in between. CDR1 is SGHDN and CDR2 is FVKESK in the germline V gene. The CDR3 DNA is TGTGCCAGCAGCCAAGGATGGGGGGTGAGACTACAAGAGACCCAGTACTTC. Amino acids: CASSQGWGVRLQETQYF.

This clone was observed a few times. Other nucleotide sequences from this sample produce the same CDR3. The chain combines TRBV7-9 with TRBJ2-2; D is unresolved. This CDR3 is 12 amino acids long. V lost 3 bases and J 1 base, leaving 0 bases between the germline ends. CDR1 is SEHNR and CDR2 is FQNEAQ in the germline V gene (reference sequence). Here the CDR3 reads CASSLNTGELFF. The CDR3 DNA is TGTGCCAGCAGCTTGAACACCGGGGAGCTGTTTTTT.

The chain links TRBV15 to TRBJ2-7; 7 bases are shared with TRBD2. CDR1 is LNHNV and CDR2 is YYDKDF in the germline V gene (reference sequence). J lost 3 bases, V lost 2 bases, and 10 bases had no gene match. The CDR3 has 16 amino acids. The CDR3 sequence: CATSRTPTGGSYEQYF. The DNA for the CDR3 is TGTGCCACCAGCAGAACCCCAACGGGCGGGAGCTACGAGCAGTACTTC. Full variable domain (missing parts from reference TRBV15 and TRBJ2-7): DAMVIQNPRYQVTQFGKPVTLSCSQTLNHNVMYWYQQKSSQAPKLLFHYYDKDFNNEADTPDNFQSRRPNTSFCFLDIRSPGLGDTAMYLCATSRTPTGGSYEQYFGPGTRLTVT.

This clone was counted between two and nine times. This chain connects TRBV19 to TRBJ1-1, with TRBD1 as a possible D gene (6 bases). V lost 3 bases and J lost 4, with 12 bases in between. CDR1 is LNHDA, CDR2 SQIVND, per germline (reference sequence). CDR3 size: 14 residues. The CDR3 DNA is TGTGCCAGTAGTATGGGGTCAGGGGCCACTGAAGCTTTCTTT. Protein sequence: CASSMGSGATEAFF.

This clone was counted a single time. The gene calls are TRBV5-4 and TRBJ2-3; the D gene is possibly TRBD2 (6 bases). Germline CDR1 reads SGHNT; CDR2 reads YYREEE (reference sequence). The CDR3 runs to 15 residues. The V gene lost 4 bases and the J gene lost 3 bases, with 15 bases spanning the gap. The CDR3 nucleotides read TGTGCCAGCAGCGTTGGGGCAGGGAGGACAGATACGCAGTATTTT. Translated: CASSVGAGRTDTQYF.

The genes are TRBV14 and TRBJ2-7, with D maybe TRBD1 (5 bases). Trimming shortened V by 0 bases and J by 3 bases, and 12 bases separated the two germline ends. The CDR3 length is 15 residues. Germline V gene lookup returns CDR1 SGHDN and CDR2 FVKESK. CDR3 residues: CASSQDTPGFYEQYF. The CDR3 DNA is TGTGCCAGCAGCCAAGATACCCCAGGGTTCTACGAGCAGTACTTC. The entire variable domain, with the rest obtained from reference TRBV14 and TRBJ2-7, is as follows: EAGVTQFPSHSVIEKGQTVTLRCDPISGHDNLYWYRRVMGKEIKFLLHFVKESKQDESGMPNNRFLAERTGGTYSTLKVQPAELEDSGVYFCASSQDTPGFYEQYFGPGTRLTVT.

The J gene is TRBJ2-4, the V gene TRBV21-1; TRBD2, the table's D call, was not compared with the DNA. TRBV21-1 is listed as a pseudogene. This CDR3 has 18 amino acids. CDR3 DNA: TGTGCCAGCAGCAACCCGCAGGAGGTACCGTTAGCCAAAAACATTCAGTACTTC. Translated: CASSNPQEVPLAKNIQYF.

The J gene is TRBJ2-1, the V gene TRBV28, with 9 bases lining up with TRBD1. The junction had 14 bases not matched to a gene; V was cut back by 4 bases and J by 7 bases. Germline assignment: CDR1 MDHEN and CDR2 SYDVKM. There are 17 residues in the CDR3. This CDR3 is CASSWTLTGGWGNEQFF. The CDR3 nucleotides are TGTGCCAGCAGTTGGACTTTGACAGGGGGTTGGGGGAATGAGCAGTTCTTC.

This sequence joins TRBV6-5 and TRBJ1-2; TRBD1 agrees at 10 bases. CDR3 size: 15 residues. Germline V lookup: CDR1 MNHEY, CDR2 SVGAGI. Trimming removed 4 bases from V and 5 bases from J; junction bases left unmatched: 7. The CDR3 DNA is TGTGCCAGCAGTTCGGGACAGGGGAGGGGATATGGCTACACCTTC. It specifies CASSSGQGRGYGYTF.

The gene calls are TRBV4-3 and TRBJ2-2, with D unresolved. Trimming pared 2 bases from V and 8 bases from J, leaving 21 bases between. There are 17 residues in the CDR3. CDR1 and CDR2 (germline): LGHNA, YSLEER. CDR3 DNA sequence: TGCGCCAGCAGCCAATCCCTGATTCGGGTCAAAAGGGGGGAGCTGTTTTTT. As protein: CASSQSLIRVKRGELFF.

This chain connects TRBV30 to TRBJ2-7; 12 positions agree with TRBD2. The V segment lost 7 bases and the J segment 0 bases; nucleotides outside the gene matches: 19. The germline V gene encodes CDR1 GTSNPN and CDR2 SVGIG (reference sequence). The CDR3 has 19 amino acids. CDR3 DNA sequence: TGTGCCTCGGGCCGGCGGGCTAGCGGGAGGGCCTATGGCTCCTACGAGCAGTACTTC. The encoded protein is CASGRRASGRAYGSYEQYF.

This sequence joins TRBV7-8 and TRBJ2-5; no reliable D call. The V gene's germline CDR1 is SGHVS and CDR2 FQNEAQ. The CDR3 covers 12 residues. V was shortened by 1 base and J by 9 bases, with 9 bases between the two germline ends. This CDR3 reads CASSLVNAAQYF. CDR3 DNA: TGTGCCAGCAGCTTAGTTAATGCGGCCCAGTACTTC.

This clone was observed once. The chain links TRBV30 to TRBJ1-6, with D perhaps matching TRBD1 (6 bases). There are 15 residues in the CDR3. From germline, CDR1 is GTSNPN and CDR2 SVGIG (reference sequence). The V and J ends lost 1 base and 5 bases respectively, with 12 bases between them. The CDR3 DNA is TGTGCCTGGAGTGCTTACAGGGTCGATAATTCACCCCTCCACTTT. It is translated as CAWSAYRVDNSPLHF.

The chain uses TRBV10-2 and TRBJ1-3; D gene ambiguous. CDR3 length: 12 amino acids. The V gene's germline CDR1 is WSHSY and CDR2 SAAADI. V lost 7 bases to trimming and J lost 4 bases, with 8 bases between them. The CDR3 DNA follows: TGCGCCAGCATTAAAGTGGGAAACACCATATATTTT. This gives the protein CASIKVGNTIYF.

The chain couples TRBV29-1 to TRBJ2-3, with 8 bases fitting TRBD2. CDR1 and CDR2 from the germline V gene are SQVTM and ANQGSEA. The CDR3 consists of 12 residues. Written as DNA, the CDR3 is TGCTCTGGCGGGAGGAACACAGATACGCAGTATTTT. Translating gives CSGGRNTDTQYF.

The chain has TRBV10-3 and TRBJ2-5; the D is unclear. Trimming removed 10 bases at V and 0 bases at J, with 9 bases between. The germline gives CDR1 ENHRY, CDR2 SYGVKD. The CDR3 consists of 12 residues. The CDR3 loop reads CATSEDQETQYF. In DNA, the CDR3 is TGTGCCACCTCTGAGGACCAAGAGACCCAGTACTTC.

The chain recombines TRBV9 with TRBJ2-2, with TRBD1 as a possible D gene (6 bases). Trimming shortened V by 3 bases and J by 3 bases, and 15 bases separated the two germline ends. This CDR3 region has 16 residues. From germline, CDR1 is SGDLS and CDR2 YYNGEE. The CDR3 loop reads CASSANRAADTGELFF. The CDR3 nucleotides read TGTGCCAGCAGCGCTAACAGGGCCGCGGACACCGGGGAGCTGTTTTTT.

The chain is built from TRBV11-1 and TRBJ2-7; D not certain. The V end lost 5 bases, the J end lost 4 bases, and 6 bases lay between the germline ends. The CDR3 is 11 amino acids. Germline V CDR1 and CDR2: SGHAT, FQDESV (reference sequence). CDR3: CASSHNYEQYF. CDR3 bases: TGTGCCAGCAGCCATAATTACGAGCAGTACTTC. Supplemented by reference TRBV11-1 and TRBJ2-7, the full variable domain reads EAEVAQSPRYKITEKSQAVAFWCDPISGHATLYWYRQILGQGPELLVQFQDESVVDDSQLPKDRFSAERLKGVDSTLKIQPAELGDSAMYLCASSHNYEQYFGPGTRLTVT.

The chain has TRBV19 and TRBJ2-2; 10 nucleotides line up with TRBD1. This CDR3 spans 14 amino acids. V shed 8 bases, J shed 6 bases, and the junction held 6 bases outside the gene matches. Germline V gives CDR1 LNHDA, CDR2 SQIVND (reference sequence). CDR3 residues: CASAAGTGAGELFF. CDR3 nucleotide sequence: TGTGCCAGTGCCGCCGGGACAGGGGCCGGGGAGCTGTTTTTT.

The chain links TRBV12-5 to TRBJ2-1, with a weak D call TRBD1 (8 bases). The ends were cut back, 2 bases at V and 4 bases at J, with 15 bases in the middle. The V gene's germline CDR1 is LGHNT and CDR2 FRNRAP. There are 16 residues in the CDR3. CDR3: CASGLPGQGGYNEQFF. CDR3 DNA: TGTGCTAGTGGTTTGCCCGGACAGGGAGGGTACAATGAGCAGTTCTTC.